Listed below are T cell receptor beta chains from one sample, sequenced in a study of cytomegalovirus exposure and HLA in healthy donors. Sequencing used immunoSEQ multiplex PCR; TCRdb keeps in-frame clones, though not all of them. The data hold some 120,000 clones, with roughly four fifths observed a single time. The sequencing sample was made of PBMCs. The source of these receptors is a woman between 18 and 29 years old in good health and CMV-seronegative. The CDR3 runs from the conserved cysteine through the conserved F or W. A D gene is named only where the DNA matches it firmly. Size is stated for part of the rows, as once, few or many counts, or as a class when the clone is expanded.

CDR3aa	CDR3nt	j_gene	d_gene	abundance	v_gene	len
CASKGDSPLHF	TGTGCCAGCAAGGGAGATTCACCCCTCCACTTT	TRBJ1-6	-	-	TRBV2	11
CASSQDGGTATNEKLFF	TGCGCCAGCAGCCAAGATGGGGGGACTGCAACTAATGAAAAACTGTTTTTT	TRBJ1-4	-	-	TRBV4-1	17
CAWSNGAPPQPQHF	TGTGCCTGGAGTAATGGGGCGCCCCCCCAGCCCCAGCATTTT	TRBJ1-5	-	-	TRBV30	14
CASSKPGLGGGLFF	TGTGCCAGCAGCAAACCGGGACTTGGAGGAGGACTGTTTTTT	TRBJ1-4	-	-	TRBV7-9	14
CASSPPGLAGEAQYF	TGTGCCAGCAGCCCTCCGGGACTAGCGGGAGAGGCGCAGTACTTC	TRBJ2-7	TRBD2	-	TRBV7-2	15
CASRLFGTGDTEAFF	TGTGCCAGCAGACTATTCGGGACAGGGGACACTGAAGCTTTCTTT	TRBJ1-1	TRBD1	few	TRBV6-1	15
CASGLLAGKETQYF	TGTGCTAGTGGTCTACTAGCGGGAAAAGAGACCCAGTACTTC	TRBJ2-5	TRBD2	few	TRBV12-5	14
CASSSLAGVTETQYF	TGTGCCAGCAGCTCCCTAGCGGGAGTTACGGAGACCCAGTACTTC	TRBJ2-5	TRBD2	once	TRBV11-2	15
CASSALQGSSGYTF	TGTGCCAGCAGCGCACTTCAGGGGAGTTCTGGCTACACCTTC	TRBJ1-2	-	-	TRBV2	14
CASSESAGGPWEKLFF	TGCGCCAGCAGTGAGTCAGCCGGCGGCCCTTGGGAAAAACTGTTTTTT	TRBJ1-4	-	-	TRBV10-1	16
CASSLAQGIPGELFF	TGTGCCAGCAGCTTAGCTCAGGGGATCCCCGGGGAGCTGTTTTTT	TRBJ2-2	-	few	TRBV7-9	15
CASSQSTGEAFF	TGTGCCAGCAGCCAATCCACAGGGGAAGCTTTCTTT	TRBJ1-1	-	-	TRBV16	12
CASSPPGSGELFF	TGTGCCAGCTCACCACCCGGTTCCGGGGAGCTGTTTTTT	TRBJ2-2	-	-	TRBV18	13
CASSFTGYEAFF	TGTGCCAGCAGTTTCACAGGGTACGAAGCTTTCTTT	TRBJ1-1	-	-	TRBV6-6	12
CASSLRTGSNEKLFF	TGTGCCAGCAGCCTAAGGACAGGGTCTAATGAAAAACTGTTTTTT	TRBJ1-4	TRBD1	-	TRBV5-6	15
CASSQDVNNLRRNTEAFF	TGCGCCAGCAGCCAAGATGTGAATAACCTCCGCAGGAACACTGAAGCTTTCTTT	TRBJ1-1	-	once	TRBV4-3	18
CASSQDSLAGEQYF	TGTGCCAGCAGCCAAGATTCGCTAGCGGGGGAGCAGTACTTC	TRBJ2-7	TRBD2	-	TRBV4-2	14
CAIGEGVGYEQYF	TGTGCCATCGGAGAGGGGGTTGGCTACGAGCAGTACTTC	TRBJ2-7	-	-	TRBV10-3	13
CASSEALPGLAGGPRDTQYF	TGTGCCAGCAGTGAAGCGCTCCCGGGACTAGCGGGAGGGCCTAGGGATACGCAGTATTTT	TRBJ2-3	TRBD2	-	TRBV2	20
CASRDGVRNEQFF	TGTGCCAGCCGGGATGGCGTTAGAAATGAGCAGTTCTTC	TRBJ2-1	-	-	TRBV5-4	13
CASSETLYRGEQFF	TGTGCCAGCAGTGAGACTTTATACCGGGGTGAGCAGTTCTTC	TRBJ2-1	-	-	TRBV6-1	14
CASAKGRGLGNTIYF	TGCGCCAGCGCAAAGGGCAGGGGGCTTGGAAACACCATATATTTT	TRBJ1-3	TRBD1	-	TRBV4-3	15
CASSHTGTGYMNTEAFF	TGCGCCAGCAGCCATACCGGGACAGGGTATATGAACACTGAAGCTTTCTTT	TRBJ1-1	TRBD1	once	TRBV4-1	17
CASSRPGHSREQYF	TGTGCCAGCAGCCGGCCGGGACACAGCCGCGAGCAGTACTTC	TRBJ2-7	-	-	TRBV7-2	14
CSVEENEAQGYSYEQYF	TGCAGCGTTGAAGAAAATGAGGCACAGGGATACTCCTACGAGCAGTACTTC	TRBJ2-7	-	-	TRBV29-1	17
CASSIRDRGSDGYTF	TGTGCCAGTAGTATTCGGGACAGGGGATCGGATGGCTACACCTTC	TRBJ1-2	TRBD1	-	TRBV19	15
CASSPAGGNVGYTF	TGTGCCAGCTCACCGGCCGGGGGGAACGTTGGCTACACCTTC	TRBJ1-2	-	-	TRBV18	14
CASSFSNSLSNQPQHF	TGTGCCAGCAGTTTCTCGAACAGCCTAAGCAATCAGCCCCAGCATTTT	TRBJ1-5	-	-	TRBV27	16
CASSYRNGVGPDTQYF	TGTGCCAGCAGTTACCGGAACGGGGTTGGACCAGATACGCAGTATTTT	TRBJ2-3	-	once	TRBV6-5	16
CAWEPGQETQYF	TGTGCCTGGGAGCCAGGGCAAGAGACCCAGTACTTC	TRBJ2-5	-	few	TRBV30	12
CATSRAGTGFYEQYF	TGTGCCACCAGCAGGGCCGGGACAGGGTTCTACGAGCAGTACTTC	TRBJ2-7	TRBD1	-	TRBV15	15
CATSGGGNSNTEAFF	TGTGCCACCAGCGGAGGAGGGAATTCGAACACTGAAGCTTTCTTT	TRBJ1-1	-	-	TRBV15	15
CASRGPGQLAKEDGYTF	TGTGCCAGCAGGGGGCCAGGACAGCTTGCGAAAGAAGATGGCTACACCTTC	TRBJ1-2	-	-	TRBV7-3	17
CATSRDFKRAVEQYF	TGTGCCACCAGCAGAGACTTTAAGAGGGCGGTTGAGCAGTACTTC	TRBJ2-7	-	-	TRBV15	15
CASSPGLAGGGGPYEQYF	TGTGCCAGCAGTCCGGGACTAGCGGGAGGGGGAGGGCCATACGAGCAGTACTTC	TRBJ2-7	TRBD2	-	TRBV9	18
CAWSVPLTGPHSEAFF	TGTGCCTGGAGTGTACCCCTGACAGGGCCACACTCTGAAGCTTTCTTT	TRBJ1-1	TRBD1	-	TRBV30	16
CAWSGTDYQPQHF	TGTGCCTGGAGTGGGACAGATTATCAGCCCCAGCATTTT	TRBJ1-5	-	-	TRBV30	13
CASNLKPVAGELFF	TGTGCCAGCAACCTTAAACCAGTCGCCGGGGAGCTGTTTTTT	TRBJ2-2	-	-	TRBV7-9	14
CASSVSGGYNEQFF	TGTGCCAGCAGCGTATCCGGAGGTTACAATGAGCAGTTCTTC	TRBJ2-1	-	-	TRBV9	14